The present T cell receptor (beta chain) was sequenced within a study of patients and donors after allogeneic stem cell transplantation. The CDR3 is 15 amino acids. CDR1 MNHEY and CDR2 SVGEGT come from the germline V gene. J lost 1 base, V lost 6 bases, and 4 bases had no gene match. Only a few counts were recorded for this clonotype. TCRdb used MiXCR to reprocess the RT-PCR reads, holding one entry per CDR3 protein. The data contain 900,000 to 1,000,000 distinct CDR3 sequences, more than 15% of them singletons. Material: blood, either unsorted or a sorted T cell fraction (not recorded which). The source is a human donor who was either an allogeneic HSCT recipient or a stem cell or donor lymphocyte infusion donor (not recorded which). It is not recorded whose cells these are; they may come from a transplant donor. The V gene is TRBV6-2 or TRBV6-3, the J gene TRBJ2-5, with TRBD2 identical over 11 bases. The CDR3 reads CASRTSGVFQETQYF. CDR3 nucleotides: TGTGCCAGCAGGACTAGCGGGGTTTTCCAAGAGACCCAGTACTTC.